The 8 T cell receptor beta chains below all came from one sample that was sequenced in a study of T-cell memory formation after mild COVID-19. MiXCR, applied by TCRdb to the 5' RACE reads, yields one record per CDR3 protein. The table records around 340,000 distinct CDR3 sequences, about 16% of them present only once. The source material was PBMCs or a T cell subset sorted from them (not recorded which). The receptor source for this set is a man aged 18 to 30 who had mild COVID-19 (a few samples of this study predate the infection). Cell type and time point are not known.

This clonotype has ten or more counts. The chain is built from TRBV5-1 and TRBJ2-3; D ambiguous. Per germline, CDR1 SGHRS and CDR2 YFSETQ. The CDR3 totals 13 residues. V was shortened by 3 bases and J by 0 bases, with 5 bases between the two germline ends. In DNA, the CDR3 is TGCGCCAGCAGCTACCAAAGCACAGATACGCAGTATTTT. Its protein is CASSYQSTDTQYF.

The CDR3 protein is CAISIQGGETQYF. CDR3 DNA: TGTGCCATCAGTATACAGGGAGGGGAGACCCAGTACTTC. The chain joins TRBV10-3 to TRBJ2-5; tentatively, D is TRBD2 (7 bases). Germline CDR1 and CDR2: ENHRY and SYGVKD. V lost 5 bases to trimming and J lost 5 bases, with 12 bases between them. The CDR3 contains 13 residues.

The rearrangement links TRBV7-2 to TRBJ2-7; D unresolved. Germline lookup yields CDR1 SGHTA and CDR2 FQGNSA. This CDR3 spans 9 amino acids. DNA of the CDR3: TGTGCCAGCAGCTTACCTGGGGACGTC. It specifies CASSLPGDV.

The chain combines TRBV20-1 with TRBJ2-2; 9 bases line up with TRBD1. The CDR3 has 14 residues. J gave up 4 bases and V 5 bases, and 5 bases lay outside the gene matches. CDR1 is DFQATT, CDR2 SNEGSKA, per germline (reference sequence). CDR3 bases: TGCAGTGCTCCACGGACAGGGGCCACCGGGGAGCTGTTTTTT. Encoded protein: CSAPRTGATGELFF.

This clonotype was counted ten times or more. This chain joins TRBV6-5 and TRBJ2-4; 8 nucleotides match TRBD1. Germline CDR1 MNHEY, CDR2 SVGAGI. The trim removed 4 bases at V and 6 bases at J, leaving 8 bases unmatched. This CDR3 is built from 15 residues. The CDR3 DNA sequence: TGTGCCAGCAGTTCCAGAGGGACAGGCGGAAACATTCAGTACTTC. Protein sequence: CASSSRGTGGNIQYF.

This clonotype turned up a few times. The CDR3 loop reads CASRRTGGRRQYF. CDR3 DNA: TGTGCCAGCAGAAGAACAGGGGGCCGGCGGCAGTACTTC. The V gene is TRBV13, the J gene TRBJ2-7; 9 bases match TRBD1. V was pared by 6 bases and J by 9 bases, with 9 bases of the junction left unmatched. Per germline, CDR1 PRHDT and CDR2 FYEKMQ (reference sequence). This CDR3 spans 13 amino acids.

In DNA, the CDR3 is TGTGCCAGCACTACAACCACCTACGAGCAGTACGTC. Its translation: CASTTTTYEQYV. The chain is built from TRBV6-1 and TRBJ2-7; D unclear. Trimming left V 7 bases short and J 2 bases short, with 9 bases between. The germline CDR1 and CDR2 sequences are MNHNS and SASEGT. This CDR3 has 12 residues.

The rearrangement joins TRBV10-3 to TRBJ1-2; 7 bases line up with TRBD1. The J segment lost 2 bases and the V segment lost 6 bases, leaving 9 bases of the junction unmatched. The CDR3 consists of 15 residues. Germline V gives CDR1 ENHRY, CDR2 SYGVKD. The CDR3 loop reads CAISRSGQDNYGYTF. CDR3 coding DNA: TGTGCCATCAGCCGTTCCGGACAGGACAACTATGGCTACACCTTC.